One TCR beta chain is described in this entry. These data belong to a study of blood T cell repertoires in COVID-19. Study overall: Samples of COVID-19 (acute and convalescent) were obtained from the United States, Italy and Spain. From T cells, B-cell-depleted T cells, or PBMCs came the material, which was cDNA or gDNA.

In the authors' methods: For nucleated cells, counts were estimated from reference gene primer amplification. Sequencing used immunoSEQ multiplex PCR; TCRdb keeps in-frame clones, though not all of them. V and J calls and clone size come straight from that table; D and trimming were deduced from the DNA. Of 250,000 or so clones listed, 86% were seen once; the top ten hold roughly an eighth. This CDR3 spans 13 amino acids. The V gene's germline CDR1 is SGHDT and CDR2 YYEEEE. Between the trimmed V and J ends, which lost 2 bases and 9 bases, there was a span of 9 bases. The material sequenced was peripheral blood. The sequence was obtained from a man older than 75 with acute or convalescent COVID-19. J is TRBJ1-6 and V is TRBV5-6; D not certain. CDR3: CASSFSAGSPLHF. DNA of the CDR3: TGTGCCAGCAGCTTTTCCGCGGGTTCACCCCTCCACTTT.